The clone carrying this T cell receptor beta chain was observed a single time. As yet, its antigen is unknown. The J segment lost 4 bases and the V segment lost 5 bases, leaving 8 bases of the junction unmatched. Germline-derived CDR1 and CDR2 are SGHTA and FQGTGA. CDR3 size: 15 residues. This sample was included in a study of cytomegalovirus exposure and HLA in healthy donors. Study-wide points: Overall, approximately 180 TCR beta chains were annotated as cytomegalovirus-associated. Within an earlier analysis, most TCR beta V segments proved productive either about 90% or about 30% of the time.

This PCR relied on a set of 60 Vbeta primers and 13 Jbeta primers. Sequencing was performed with immunoSEQ multiplex PCR; in TCRdb, only in-frame clones are kept and a portion is missing. The sample shows some 200,000 clones, 84% of them seen only once. The chain employs TRBV7-3 and TRBJ2-1; 7 bases are shared with TRBD1. The source of this sequence is a woman in her 50s in good health and CMV-seropositive. The sequenced sample consisted of PBMCs. The DNA for the CDR3 is TGTGCCAGCAGCCCGGCAGGGGGACCATACAATGAGCAGTTCTTC. It encodes CASSPAGGPYNEQFF.